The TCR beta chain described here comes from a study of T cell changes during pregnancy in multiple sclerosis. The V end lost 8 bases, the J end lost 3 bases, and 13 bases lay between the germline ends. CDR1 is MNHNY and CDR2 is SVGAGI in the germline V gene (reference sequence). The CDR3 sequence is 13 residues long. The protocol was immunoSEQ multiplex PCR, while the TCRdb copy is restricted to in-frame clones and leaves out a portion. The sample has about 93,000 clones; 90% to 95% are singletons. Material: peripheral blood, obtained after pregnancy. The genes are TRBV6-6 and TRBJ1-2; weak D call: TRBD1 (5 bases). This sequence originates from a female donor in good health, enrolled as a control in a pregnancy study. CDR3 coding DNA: TGTGCCAGCGAACTGGCGGGGGACTATGGCTACACCTTC. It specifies CASELAGDYGYTF.